This T cell receptor beta chain was documented in a study of T cell responses to AZD1222 COVID-19 vaccine. Measured with immunoSEQ multiplex PCR; TCRdb has only the in-frame clones, and not every one. The sample holds about 99,000 clones, 87% seen once. This clonotype was sampled from an adult in good health. This sample comprised peripheral blood, obtained on day 0 of AZD1222 vaccination.

The CDR3, as DNA: TGTGCCAGCAGCGTGAGGACGGAGAATTCACCCCTCCACTTT. This sequence encodes CASSVRTENSPLHF. This rearrangement joins TRBV7-8 to TRBJ1-6, with D uncertain. This CDR3 is built from 14 residues. Germline loops: CDR1 SGHVS, CDR2 FQNEAQ. V lost 5 bases and J lost 7, with 12 bases in between.